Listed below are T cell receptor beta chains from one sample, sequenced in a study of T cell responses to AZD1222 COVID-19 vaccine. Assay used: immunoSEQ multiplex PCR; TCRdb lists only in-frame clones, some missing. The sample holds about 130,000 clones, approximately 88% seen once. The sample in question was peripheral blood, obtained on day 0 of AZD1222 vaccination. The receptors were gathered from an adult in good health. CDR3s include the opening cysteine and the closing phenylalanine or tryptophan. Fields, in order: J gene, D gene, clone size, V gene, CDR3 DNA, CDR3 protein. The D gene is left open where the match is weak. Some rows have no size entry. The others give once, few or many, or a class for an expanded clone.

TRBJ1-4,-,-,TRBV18,TGTGCCAGCTCACCACGCCCCAATGAAAAACTGTTTTTT,CASSPRPNEKLFF
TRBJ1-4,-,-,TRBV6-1,TGTGCCAGCAGTGTGCTATCAGGGGCAACTAATGAAAAACTGTTTTTT,CASSVLSGATNEKLFF
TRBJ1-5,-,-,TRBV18,TGTGCCAGCTCACCTGAGACAGCTGGAGGGCCCCAGCATTTT,CASSPETAGGPQHF
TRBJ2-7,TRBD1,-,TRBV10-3,TGTGCCATCAGGAGTAGCTCGGGACAGGGGGAGCACGAGCAGTACTTC,CAIRSSSGQGEHEQYF
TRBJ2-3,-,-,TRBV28,TGTGCCAGCAGTGACCCCCAGAGGCGGGATACGCAGTATTTT,CASSDPQRRDTQYF
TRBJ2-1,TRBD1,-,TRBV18,TGTGCCAGCTCACCGACAGGGGGCAGCTCCTACAATGAGCAGTTCTTC,CASSPTGGSSYNEQFF
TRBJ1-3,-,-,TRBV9,TGTGCCAGCAGCACCGCGGACGCCGACTCTGGAAACACCATATATTTT,CASSTADADSGNTIYF
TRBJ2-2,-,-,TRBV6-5,TGTGCCAGCAGTTATTCGGATTTTGGAGCCGGGGAGCTGTTTTTT,CASSYSDFGAGELFF
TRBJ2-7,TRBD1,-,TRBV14,TGTGCCAGCAGCCGAGACAGGGGGCTACCCTACGAGCAGTACTTC,CASSRDRGLPYEQYF
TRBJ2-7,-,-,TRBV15,TGTGCCACCAGCAGAGATCCGGGAGTACACTACGAGCAGTACTTC,CATSRDPGVHYEQYF
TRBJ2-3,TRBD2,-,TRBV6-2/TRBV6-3,TGTGCCAGCAGTTACGCGGGAGTTGGGTATAGCACAGATACGCAGTATTTT,CASSYAGVGYSTDTQYF
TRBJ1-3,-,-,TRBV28,TGTGCCAGCAGTACAGGACGGTCAAACACCATATATTTT,CASSTGRSNTIYF
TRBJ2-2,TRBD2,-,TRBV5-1,TGCGCCAGCAGCTTGGGTTGGACTAGCGGGAGGAGTCTGACCGGGGAGCTGTTTTTT,CASSLGWTSGRSLTGELFF
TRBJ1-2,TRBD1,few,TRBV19,TGTGCCAGTAGTATCGGTGGGGCAGGGGGCATTCGTGGCTACACCTTC,CASSIGGAGGIRGYTF
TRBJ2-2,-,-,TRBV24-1,TGTGCCACCAGTGATACGGGAGTTGCCGGGGAGCTGTTTTTT,CATSDTGVAGELFF
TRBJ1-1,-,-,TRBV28,TGTGCCAGCAGTTTTAGACACTTGAACACTGAAGCTTTCTTT,CASSFRHLNTEAFF
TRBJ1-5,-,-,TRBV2,TGTGCCAGCAGGAGGACAGACTATAGCAATCAGCCCCAGCATTTT,CASRRTDYSNQPQHF